A single sample gave rise to the 17 T cell receptor beta chains below, sequenced in a study of Ad26.COV2.S vaccination and SARS-CoV-2 variants. The treatment: roughly 19 received Ad26.COV2.S at low or high dose, single or two shots; 5 received placebo; per-sample allocation not given. Collection of samples fell on day 63 after the first vaccine or placebo injection. TCRdb's copy holds only in-frame clones and misses some; the assay was immunoSEQ multiplex PCR. The sample contains 300,000 to 400,000 clones, over 80% of which appear only once. This material consisted of peripheral blood, taken in a trial of Ad26.COV2.S vaccine versus placebo. The receptor set was obtained from a person between 18 and 60 years old who received the Ad26.COV2.S COVID-19 vaccine or a placebo.

The chain couples TRBV9 to TRBJ1-4, with unresolved D. Looked up from germline, CDR1 is SGDLS and CDR2 is YYNGEE. V was pared by 0 bases and J by 0 bases, with 6 bases between. There are 15 residues in the CDR3. The CDR3 region is CASSVDGTTNEKLFF. CDR3 DNA sequence: TGTGCCAGCAGCGTAGACGGTACAACTAATGAAAAACTGTTTTTT.

The chain carries TRBV28 and TRBJ2-7; no clear D gene. The CDR3 is 15 residues long. Trimming left V 3 bases short and J 0 bases short, with 12 bases between. From germline, CDR1 is MDHEN and CDR2 SYDVKM. In DNA, the CDR3 is TGTGCCAGCAGTTTCCCCGACGGCTACTCCTACGAGCAGTACTTC. It encodes CASSFPDGYSYEQYF.

J is TRBJ2-3 and V is TRBV3-1 (or the pseudogene TRBV3-2), with TRBD2 matching over 8 bases. Germline V lookup: CDR1 LGHDT, CDR2 YNNKEL (reference sequence). The V and J ends lost 1 base and 3 bases, in that order; junction bases with no gene match: 9. The CDR3 is 17 amino acids. In DNA form, the CDR3 reads TGTGCCAGCAGCCAAGGGGTTCGTAGCGGGGTAACAGATACGCAGTATTTT. Encoded protein: CASSQGVRSGVTDTQYF.

There are a few counts of this clone. This rearrangement joins TRBV4-1 to TRBJ2-7, with 10 bases matching TRBD2. CDR1 and CDR2 (germline): MGHRA, YSYEKL. Trimming removed 1 base from V and 4 bases from J; junction bases left unmatched: 19. This CDR3 region has 20 residues. Here the CDR3 DNA reads TGCGCCAGCAGCCAAGCGCATTTCGGTCTAGCGGGGGTAAGCGGTTACGAGCAGTACTTC. Translation: CASSQAHFGLAGVSGYEQYF.

The rearrangement uses TRBV7-2 and TRBJ2-2; D is ambiguous. The V end lost 2 bases, the J end lost 3 bases, and 7 bases lay between the germline ends. Looked up from germline, CDR1 is SGHTA and CDR2 is FQGNSA. The CDR3 is 14 amino acids. The CDR3 region is CASSLSPDTGELFF. CDR3 sequence (DNA): TGTGCCAGCAGCTTATCGCCGGACACCGGGGAGCTGTTTTTT. Supplemented by reference TRBV7-2 and TRBJ2-2, the full variable domain reads GAGVSQSPSNKVTEKGKDVELRCDPISGHTALYWYRQSLGQGLEFLIYFQGNSAPDKSGLPSDRFSAERTGGSVSTLTIQRTQQEDSAVYLCASSLSPDTGELFFGEGSRLTVL.

The J gene is TRBJ1-3, the V gene TRBV18; D is possibly TRBD1 (5 bases). Germline assignment: CDR1 KGHSH and CDR2 LQKENI. The V end lost 5 bases, the J end lost 0 bases, and 11 bases lay between the germline ends. This CDR3 is built from 15 residues. The CDR3 loop is CASSEGLSSGNTIYF. CDR3 coding DNA: TGTGCCAGCTCAGAGGGGCTCAGCTCTGGAAACACCATATATTTT. The variable domain in full, with the rest retrieved from reference TRBV18 and TRBJ1-3, is NAGVMQNPRHLVRRRGQEARLRCSPMKGHSHVYWYRQLPEEGLKFMVYLQKENIIDESGMPKERFSAEFPKEGPSILRIQQVVRGDSAAYFCASSEGLSSGNTIYFGEGSWLTVV.

The rearrangement links TRBV7-9 to TRBJ1-2; a weak D match, TRBD1 (5 bases). CDR1 is SEHNR, CDR2 FQNEAQ, per germline (reference sequence). V lost 1 base, J lost 4 bases, and 16 bases lay in between. This CDR3 is 16 amino acids long. Here the CDR3 reads CASSLGNPRDSYGYTF. The CDR3 DNA sequence: TGTGCCAGCAGCTTAGGGAACCCCAGGGATAGCTATGGCTACACCTTC.

The chain has TRBV9 and TRBJ2-1, with TRBD2 as a possible D gene (5 bases). Germline V gene lookup returns CDR1 SGDLS and CDR2 YYNGEE. V gave up 1 base and J gave up 4 bases, with 9 bases separating them. The CDR3 is 14 residues long. CDR3 amino acids: CASSVIATYNEQFF. In nucleotides, the CDR3 is TGTGCCAGCAGCGTAATAGCGACATACAATGAGCAGTTCTTC.

The V and J genes are TRBV2 and TRBJ1-5, with D perhaps matching TRBD1 (6 bases). This CDR3 spans 14 amino acids. The V end was cut by 6 bases, the J end by 4 bases, with 13 bases between. The germline CDR1 and CDR2 sequences are SNHLY and FYNNEI. The CDR3 protein is CASSWTDRNQPQHF. CDR3 in DNA: TGTGCCAGCAGCTGGACAGACAGGAATCAGCCCCAGCATTTT.

The chain carries TRBV11-2 and TRBJ2-2; 9 bases agree with TRBD1. CDR3 length: 16 residues. The germline V gene has CDR1 SGHAT and CDR2 FQNNGV. V dropped 2 bases and J dropped 6; count of bases not matched to a gene: 7. In nucleotides, the CDR3 is TGTGCCAGCAGCTTATTTATCACAGGGGGCCCCGGGGAGCTGTTTTTT. It is translated as CASSLFITGGPGELFF.

The chain recombines TRBV29-1 with TRBJ2-5; a weak D match, TRBD2 (5 bases). The germline V gene encodes CDR1 SQVTM and CDR2 ANQGSEA. Trimming removed 3 bases from V and 0 bases from J, with 17 bases in between. This CDR3 comprises 16 residues. CDR3 sequence reads: CSVDTFGLKYQETQYF. The CDR3, as DNA: TGCAGCGTTGATACTTTCGGACTCAAGTACCAAGAGACCCAGTACTTC. Based on the CDR3 plus reference TRBV29-1 and TRBJ2-5, the full variable domain is SAVISQKPSRDICQRGTSLTIQCQVDSQVTMMFWYRQQPGQSLTLIATANQGSEATYESGFVIDKFPISRPNLTFSTLTVSNMSPEDSSIYLCSVDTFGLKYQETQYFGPGTRLLVL.

This clone was observed a single time. This rearrangement joins TRBV6-5 to TRBJ1-1; unclear D gene. Germline values: CDR1 MNHEY, CDR2 SVGAGI. The CDR3 is made up of 14 amino acids. Trimming took off 4 bases at V and 1 base at J, with 10 bases between the two ends. CDR3 nucleotides: TGTGCCAGCAGTTCGCACAGAGCGAACACTGAAGCTTTCTTT. Its translation is CASSSHRANTEAFF.

This sequence joins TRBV18 and TRBJ2-3; D call uncertain. The germline gives CDR1 KGHSH, CDR2 LQKENI. The CDR3 spans 14 residues. V gave up 1 base and J gave up 0 bases, with 5 bases separating them. The chain's CDR3 is CASSPLISTDTQYF. CDR3 in DNA: TGTGCCAGCTCACCACTTATTAGCACAGATACGCAGTATTTT.

The chain carries TRBV7-6 and TRBJ2-3; 7 bases map to TRBD1. Trimming took 4 bases from V and 0 from J; bases not matched to a gene: 7. This CDR3 contains 16 residues. The germline CDR1 and CDR2 sequences are SGHVS and FNYEAQ. Here the CDR3 reads CASSSGQAYSTDTQYF. The CDR3 coding sequence is TGTGCCAGCAGCTCCGGACAGGCATATAGCACAGATACGCAGTATTTT.

The rearrangement joins TRBV2 to TRBJ2-5; the D call may be TRBD1 or TRBD2 (6 bases each). V shed 8 bases and J shed 5 bases, with 12 bases lying between them. The CDR3 sequence is 12 residues long. CDR1 SNHLY and CDR2 FYNNEI come from the germline V gene. CDR3 nucleotide sequence: TGTGCCAGCCAACCGGGGGCGGAGACCCAGTACTTC. It translates to CASQPGAETQYF.

The chain is built from TRBV6-5 and TRBJ2-7; 8 bases align to TRBD1. This CDR3 spans 13 amino acids. Unmatched junction bases numbered 10, after V lost 11 bases and J lost 4 bases. Germline V gives CDR1 MNHEY, CDR2 SVGAGI. The CDR3 sequence is CACQGQARYEQYF. The CDR3 DNA sequence: TGTGCCTGCCAGGGACAGGCCAGGTACGAGCAGTACTTC.

The V gene is TRBV27, the J gene TRBJ2-7; tentatively, D is TRBD2 (6 bases). This CDR3 comprises 14 residues. V was trimmed by 2 bases and J by 6 bases, leaving 14 bases between them. Germline-derived CDR1 and CDR2 are MNHEY and SMNVEV (reference sequence). CDR3 in DNA: TGTGCCAGCAGTTTAGTCGGAGGGTCCGGCGAGCAGTACTTC. Its translation: CASSLVGGSGEQYF.